The 31 T cell receptor beta chains below come from one sample, sequenced in a study of response to subunit inactivated influenza vaccine. TCRdb re-called the RT-PCR reads with MiXCR, one entry per CDR3 protein. The repertoire includes 500,000 or so distinct CDR3 sequences, 16% of them detected once, and less than 4% sits in the top ten. The sample was CD4+ T cells sorted from PBMCs, taken less than 30 months after vaccination. The receptors here all came from a man in his fifties or sixties who received an inactivated influenza vaccine.

The rearrangement uses TRBV12-3 or TRBV12-4 and TRBJ1-1, with 7 bases lining up with TRBD1. Trimming cost V 3 bases and J 7 bases; bases outside gene matches: 8. CDR3 length: 14 residues. The chain's CDR3 is CASSLATGVYEAFF. DNA for the CDR3: TGTGCCAGCAGTTTGGCCACAGGGGTCTATGAAGCTTTCTTT.

The chain uses TRBV4-2 and TRBJ2-3; D uncertain. The CDR3 has 15 residues. Trimming took 1 base from V and 3 from J, leaving 11 bases between them. Per germline, CDR1 LGHNA and CDR2 YNFKEQ. CDR3 sequence (DNA): TGTGCCAGCAGCCAAGGGTCTAGTACGACAGATACGCAGTATTTT. Amino acids: CASSQGSSTTDTQYF.

This clonotype has a handful of counts. The chain carries TRBV15 and TRBJ1-1, with D maybe TRBD1 (6 bases). The CDR3 has 14 residues. V was cut by 6 bases and J by 2 bases, with 13 bases left in between. Germline V gives CDR1 LNHNV, CDR2 YYDKDF (reference sequence). CDR3 DNA: TGTGCCACCAGGTACAGGGCAGGAAACACTGAAGCTTTCTTT. Its protein is CATRYRAGNTEAFF.

The chain is built from TRBV10-3 and TRBJ1-2; a possible D gene is TRBD1 (6 bases). The V end lost 5 bases, the J end lost 2 bases, and 12 bases lay between the germline ends. There are 14 residues in the CDR3. Germline V gives CDR1 ENHRY, CDR2 SYGVKD. CDR3 DNA: TGTGCCATCAGTACTGATGGGGGCAACTATGGCTACACCTTC. Translated, it gives CAISTDGGNYGYTF.

This clonotype has only a few counts. The chain carries TRBV29-1 and TRBJ2-3; 7 bases are shared with TRBD1. V lost 7 bases to trimming and J lost 1 base; unmatched junction nucleotides: 5. Germline V gives CDR1 SQVTM, CDR2 ANQGSEA. This CDR3 spans 13 amino acids. The CDR3: CSETGPGTDTQYF. The CDR3 nucleotides read TGCAGCGAGACAGGGCCCGGCACAGATACGCAGTATTTT.

This clonotype was counted only a few times. This chain joins TRBV12-5 and TRBJ2-5; D remains ambiguous. Germline CDR1 LGHNT, CDR2 FRNRAP. The V end lost 3 bases, the J end lost 2 bases, and 13 bases lay between the germline ends. This CDR3 contains 15 residues. CDR3 protein: CASGLSPTNQETQYF. As DNA, the CDR3 is TGTGCTAGTGGTTTATCTCCGACAAATCAAGAGACCCAGTACTTC.

The chain joins TRBV5-4 to TRBJ2-1; D is uncertain. V lost 2 bases and J 4 bases, leaving 13 bases between the germline ends. Per germline, CDR1 SGHNT and CDR2 YYREEE (reference sequence). The CDR3 contains 15 residues. CDR3 residues: CASSLWGRSYNEQFF. The CDR3 DNA is TGTGCCAGCAGCTTATGGGGTCGTTCTTACAATGAGCAGTTCTTC.

Many counts were recorded for this clonotype. V and J are TRBV11-2 and TRBJ2-7; 10 bases line up with TRBD1. There are 15 residues in the CDR3. Trimming removed 5 bases from V and 3 bases from J; junction bases left unmatched: 7. Germline assignment: CDR1 SGHAT and CDR2 FQNNGV. This CDR3 is CASSLAWTGGYEQYF. As DNA, the CDR3 is TGTGCCAGCAGCCTAGCTTGGACAGGGGGCTACGAGCAGTACTTC. The full variable domain, its missing parts supplied by reference TRBV11-2 and TRBJ2-7, is EAGVAQSPRYKIIEKRQSVAFWCNPISGHATLYWYQQILGQGPKLLIQFQNNGVVDDSQLPKDRFSAERLKGVDSTLKIQPAKLEDSAVYLCASSLAWTGGYEQYFGPGTRLTVT.

This clonotype was detected many times. The chain has TRBV11-2 and TRBJ2-7; 7 bases fit TRBD1. The CDR3 extends over 12 amino acids. CDR1 is SGHAT, CDR2 FQNNGV, per germline. Trimming took 3 bases from V and 6 from J; bases not matched to a gene: 2. CDR3 in DNA: TGTGCCAGCAGCTTGGACAGGCGCGAGCAGTACTTC. Residues: CASSLDRREQYF.

The chain joins TRBV12-3 or TRBV12-4 to TRBJ1-4; maybe TRBD1 (6 bases). Trimming stripped 5 bases from V and 8 bases from J, with 15 bases between. This CDR3 spans 14 amino acids. CDR3 sequence (DNA): TGTGCCAGCAGTCCCGGAACAGGGAAAGAAAAACTGTTTTTT. Its translation: CASSPGTGKEKLFF.

The chain uses TRBV6-1 and TRBJ2-6; no firm D call. In germline, CDR1 is MNHNS, CDR2 SASEGT. This CDR3 region has 13 residues. V shed 8 bases and J shed 2 bases, with 7 bases lying between them. CDR3 DNA: TGTGCCAGCTTTGGGGCTGGGGCCAACGTCCTGACTTTC. Translation gives CASFGAGANVLTF.

In its sample, this clonotype was seen a few times. One end of the junction is discordant with germline, which a read error may explain. This sequence joins TRBV9 and TRBJ2-3; possibly TRBD2 for D (5 bases). This CDR3 has 14 residues. In germline, CDR1 is SGDLS, CDR2 YYNGEE. The CDR3 loop reads CASTVAWGTDTQYF. The CDR3 DNA is TGTGCCAGCACCGTAGCGTGGGGAACAGATACGCAGTATTTT.

The chain is built from TRBV11-2 and TRBJ2-1; 10 positions agree with TRBD2. CDR3 length: 15 residues. Germline CDR1 and CDR2: SGHAT and FQNNGV. Unmatched junction bases numbered 10, after V lost 5 bases and J lost 9 bases. As DNA, the CDR3 is TGTGCCAGCAGCCCCAATAGCGGGAGGTTGGTTGAGCAGTTCTTC. Amino acids: CASSPNSGRLVEQFF.

This clonotype came up a few times. This sequence joins TRBV20-1 and TRBJ2-1, with D tentatively TRBD2 (5 bases). The CDR3 runs to 11 residues. CDR1 and CDR2 from the germline V gene are DFQATT and SNEGSKA (reference sequence). V gave up 3 bases and J gave up 11 bases, with 11 bases separating them. The CDR3 bases are TGCAGTGCTAGTCCCTCGGGGAAGCAGTTCTTC. Its translation: CSASPSGKQFF.

This clonotype was detected ten times or more. The CDR3 protein is CASSSEAGGQTQYF. The CDR3 DNA sequence: TGCGCCAGCAGCTCTGAAGCGGGGGGGCAAACGCAGTATTTT. The chain recombines TRBV5-1 with TRBJ2-3; 10 bases align to TRBD2. This CDR3 has 14 amino acids. The junction had 7 bases not matched to a gene; V was cut back by 3 bases and J by 9 bases. The germline CDR1 and CDR2 sequences are SGHRS and YFSETQ. Based on the CDR3 plus reference TRBV5-1 and TRBJ2-3, the full variable domain is KAGVTQTPRYLIKTRGQQVTLSCSPISGHRSVSWYQQTPGQGLQFLFEYFSETQRNKGNFPGRFSGRQFSNSRSEMNVSTLELGDSALYLCASSSEAGGQTQYFGPGTRLTVL.

The chain joins TRBV25-1 to TRBJ1-1; D is unresolved. CDR3 length: 14 amino acids. Germline-derived CDR1 and CDR2 are MGHDK and SYGVNS. V dropped 5 bases and J dropped 7 bases, with 17 bases sitting between them. DNA of the CDR3: TGTGCCAGCAGTTTCGAGGTACGTGGCGGTGAAGCTTTCTTT. Translation gives CASSFEVRGGEAFF.

In this sample, this clonotype turned up many times. V and J are TRBV10-2 and TRBJ2-2, with 9 positions matching TRBD1. V trimming: 6 bases; J trimming: 7 bases; junction bases outside the gene matches: 12. Germline V lookup: CDR1 WSHSY, CDR2 SAAADI. CDR3 length: 16 residues. The CDR3 nucleotides read TGCGCCAGCAGAGAGAAGACAGGGGGATTCAGCGGGGAGCTGTTTTTT. This encodes CASREKTGGFSGELFF.

This clonotype was seen at least ten times. The junction shows a germline mismatch at one end, possibly a read error. V is TRBV7-7 and J is TRBJ2-1; 8 nucleotides align to TRBD2. Germline CDR1 SSHAT, CDR2 FNYEAQ (reference sequence). The CDR3 runs to 14 residues. The CDR3 sequence: CASSPGGAGNEQFF. The CDR3 DNA reads as TGTGCTAGCAGTCCCGGGGGGGCCGGCAATGAGCAGTTCTTC.

This clonotype has a handful of counts. J is TRBJ1-2 and V is TRBV3-1; D might be TRBD1 (5 bases). Trimming cost V 4 bases and J 4 bases, with 16 bases left between them. The CDR3 is made up of 15 amino acids. Germline values: CDR1 LGHDT, CDR2 YNNKEL (reference sequence). The CDR3 region is CASSPTLAGSYGYTF. CDR3 bases: TGTGCCAGCAGCCCAACTTTGGCAGGGAGCTATGGCTACACCTTC.

V is TRBV9 and J is TRBJ2-1; D uncertain. The CDR3 consists of 14 residues. Germline V gives CDR1 SGDLS, CDR2 YYNGEE. V lost 0 bases and J 5 bases, leaving 9 bases between the germline ends. The CDR3 region is CASSVEPLNNEQFF. CDR3 DNA sequence: TGTGCCAGCAGCGTAGAACCCCTAAACAATGAGCAGTTCTTC.

In its sample, this clonotype was seen once. The V gene is TRBV7-9, the J gene TRBJ2-2, with D possibly matching TRBD2 (6 bases). V was cut by 5 bases and J by 5 bases, with 21 bases left in between. The CDR3 totals 17 residues. Germline V gene data show CDR1 as SEHNR and CDR2 as FQNEAQ (reference sequence). In DNA, the CDR3 is TGTGCCAGCAGCGTCCCAGGCGGGAATGCGAGAACCGGGGAGCTGTTTTTT. It codes for CASSVPGGNARTGELFF. Full variable domain (outside the CDR3, taken from reference TRBV7-9 and TRBJ2-2): DTGVSQNPRHKITKRGQNVTFRCDPISEHNRLYWYRQTLGQGPEFLTYFQNEAQLEKSRLLSDRFSAERPKGSFSTLEIQRTEQGDSAMYLCASSVPGGNARTGELFFGEGSRLTVL.

This clonotype was picked up many times. The J gene is TRBJ1-1, the V gene TRBV6-1, with a weak D call TRBD1 (6 bases). The V end lost 6 bases, the J end lost 0 bases, and 11 bases lay between the germline ends. This CDR3 is 14 amino acids long. Germline values: CDR1 MNHNS, CDR2 SASEGT. As DNA, the CDR3 is TGTGCCAGCAGCGCACAGGGCGTGAACACTGAAGCTTTCTTT. Amino acid sequence: CASSAQGVNTEAFF.

This clonotype came up many times. Sequence at one end of the junction differs from germline and may be a read error. The V gene is TRBV12-3 or TRBV12-4, the J gene TRBJ2-2, with 8 bases matching TRBD1. The CDR3 sequence is 12 residues long. CDR3 protein: CASSLATGELFF. DNA of the CDR3: TGTGCCAGCAGTTTAGCGACAGGGGAACTGTTTTTT.

The chain employs TRBV6-2 or TRBV6-3 and TRBJ2-3; D might be TRBD1 (5 bases). The CDR3 spans 13 residues. Looked up from germline, CDR1 is MNHEY and CDR2 is SVGEGT. Trimming shortened V by 6 bases and J by 4 bases, and 11 bases separated the two germline ends. DNA for the CDR3: TGTGCCAGCAGCCAGGGCCGGGCAGATACGCAGTATTTT. The encoded protein is CASSQGRADTQYF.

This clonotype has only a few counts. The V gene is TRBV28, the J gene TRBJ1-4, with D uncertain. CDR1 MDHEN and CDR2 SYDVKM come from the germline V gene. Trimming removed 2 bases from V and 3 bases from J, with 10 bases in between. The CDR3 sequence is 15 residues long. The CDR3 bases are TGTGCCAGCAGTTTAGATGTAGGGTCTAATGAAAAACTGTTTTTT. Translation: CASSLDVGSNEKLFF.

This chain connects TRBV2 to TRBJ2-7; a weak D match, TRBD1 (7 bases). This CDR3 is 13 amino acids long. V was clipped by 8 bases and J by 6 bases, with 17 bases between them. Germline V lookup: CDR1 SNHLY, CDR2 FYNNEI. In nucleotides, the CDR3 is TGTGCCAGCTCTGACAGGGAGGCCCGCGAGCAGTACTTC. Amino acid sequence: CASSDREAREQYF.

This chain connects TRBV24-1 to TRBJ2-6; 10 bases agree with TRBD1. With 2 bases clipped from V and 2 bases from J, the junction kept 8 bases outside the gene matches. Germline V gene data show CDR1 as KGHDR and CDR2 as SFDVKD. This CDR3 is built from 19 residues. CDR3 bases: TGTGCCACCAGTGATTATACCGGGACAGGGGCAACTGGGGCCAACGTCCTGACTTTC. Amino acid sequence: CATSDYTGTGATGANVLTF.

The table lists this clonotype with many counts. The chain is built from TRBV27 and TRBJ2-7, with a weak D call TRBD1 (6 bases). With 5 bases removed from V and 0 bases from J, the gap between germline ends came to 17 bases. The CDR3 totals 16 residues. The germline V gene has CDR1 MNHEY and CDR2 SMNVEV (reference sequence). CDR3 nucleotide sequence: TGTGCCAGCAGTCCCCTGGGCGAGGGGGTCTCCTACGAGCAGTACTTC. It translates to CASSPLGEGVSYEQYF.

The chain recombines TRBV10-3 with TRBJ2-5; maybe TRBD1 (7 bases). Trimming pared 6 bases from V and 5 bases from J, leaving 19 bases between. This CDR3 has 15 amino acids. CDR1 ENHRY and CDR2 SYGVKD come from the germline V gene. The CDR3 protein is CAIRQGGLGAETQYF. The CDR3 bases are TGTGCCATCAGGCAGGGGGGTTTAGGAGCCGAGACCCAGTACTTC.

The chain employs TRBV20-1 and TRBJ2-4; the match to TRBD2 covers 7 bases. CDR1 is DFQATT and CDR2 is SNEGSKA in the germline V gene (reference sequence). Trimming cost V 0 bases and J 1 base; bases outside gene matches: 0. This CDR3 is 14 amino acids long. The CDR3 DNA is TGCAGTGCTAGAGACGGGGGGGCCAAAAACATTCAGTACTTC. Its translation: CSARDGGAKNIQYF.

The chain combines TRBV11-2 with TRBJ2-7, with TRBD2 as a possible D gene (5 bases). Germline CDR1 is SGHAT and CDR2 is FQNNGV. V lost 2 bases and J 3 bases, leaving 23 bases between the germline ends. CDR3 size: 18 residues. The CDR3 loop is CASSLTGYRGRILYEQYF. The CDR3 coding sequence is TGTGCCAGCAGCTTAACCGGCTACCGCGGGCGGATACTCTACGAGCAGTACTTC.